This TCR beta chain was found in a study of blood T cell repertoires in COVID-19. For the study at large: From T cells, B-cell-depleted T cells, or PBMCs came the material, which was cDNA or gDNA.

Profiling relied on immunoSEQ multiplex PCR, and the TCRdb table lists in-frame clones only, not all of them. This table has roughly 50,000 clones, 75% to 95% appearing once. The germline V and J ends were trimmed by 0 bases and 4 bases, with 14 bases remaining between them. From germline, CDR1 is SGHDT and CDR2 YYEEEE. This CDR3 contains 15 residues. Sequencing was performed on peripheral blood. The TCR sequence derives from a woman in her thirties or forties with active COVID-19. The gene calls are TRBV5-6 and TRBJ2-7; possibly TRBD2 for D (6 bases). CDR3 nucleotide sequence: TGTGCCAGCAGCTTGGTAGGGACTCCTACTTACGAGCAGTACTTC. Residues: CASSLVGTPTYEQYF.